These T cell receptor beta chains were read from a single sample in a study of cytomegalovirus exposure and HLA in healthy donors. Clones were sequenced by immunoSEQ multiplex PCR, and TCRdb holds only the in-frame ones, with some missing. The table records about 180,000 clones, under 80% of them present only once. Sequencing was done on a sample of PBMCs. The receptors stem from a woman between 25 and 40 years old in good health and CMV-seropositive. Both conserved end residues are part of each CDR3. The D gene is left open where the match is weak. Clone size is shown for a subset of rows, as once, few, many or a class of expanded clone.

>TRBV27|-|-|TRBJ1-5
TGTGCCAGCAGTTTACTTGGGGGCACGTTTCAGCCCCAGCATTTT
CASSLLGGTFQPQHF
>TRBV6-1|-|-|TRBJ1-6
TGTGCCAGCAGTGAAGATCTAGGTTATAATTCACCCCTCCACTTT
CASSEDLGYNSPLHF
>TRBV5-6|TRBD1|-|TRBJ2-7
TGTGCCAGCAGCGTCCGGGACAGGCCGGTCGGCGAGCAGTACTTC
CASSVRDRPVGEQYF
>TRBV19|-|-|TRBJ1-2
TGTGCCAGTAGTATCAGCCAGGGGAACTATGGCTACACCTTC
CASSISQGNYGYTF
>TRBV4-2|TRBD1|-|TRBJ1-4
TGTGCCAGCAGCCCCGCGGGGGAGCCCAGGGGGCGGAAGGCTAATGAAAAACTGTTTTTT
CASSPAGEPRGRKANEKLFF
>TRBV19|TRBD2|-|TRBJ2-3
TGTGCCAGTAGGGGGGGGACCCCGGGACTAGCGGGCGGCCTTAGCACAGATACGCAGTATTTT
CASRGGTPGLAGGLSTDTQYF
>TRBV7-8|TRBD2|-|TRBJ2-6
TGTGCCAGCAGCTTAGCTCGGCAAAGCGGGGGCTTTATCTCTGGGGCCAACGGCCTGACTTTC
CASSLARQSGGFISGANGLTF
>TRBV6-1|-|-|TRBJ2-1
TGTGCCAGCGAATCCCTCCGAGCGGCGTACAATGAGCAGTTCTTC
CASESLRAAYNEQFF
>TRBV9|TRBD1|once|TRBJ1-2
TGTGCCAGCAGCGTAACAGGGGCGGGCTACACCTTC
CASSVTGAGYTF
>TRBV4-3|TRBD1|-|TRBJ2-7
TGCGCCAGCAGCCAAGGGACAGGGGGCCAAGGGGAGCAGTACTTC
CASSQGTGGQGEQYF
>TRBV5-1|-|-|TRBJ1-2
TGCGCCAGCAGCCCGGGGGAGGGTTCCTATGGCTACACCTTC
CASSPGEGSYGYTF
>TRBV7-7|-|-|TRBJ2-1
TGTGCCAGCAGCTTAGTGAGGGGAGGCTCCTACAATGAGCAGTTCTTC
CASSLVRGGSYNEQFF
>TRBV18|TRBD1|once|TRBJ2-2
TGTGCCAGCTCGCCCGACAGGGGAAACACCGGGGAGCTGTTTTTT
CASSPDRGNTGELFF
>TRBV15|-|-|TRBJ1-6
TGTGCCACGACAGGCCGCCAAGATAGTTCACCCCTCCACTTT
CATTGRQDSSPLHF
>TRBV6-1|-|-|TRBJ1-6
TGTGCCAGCAGTGAGCTAGGGGTTCATAATTCACCCCTCCACTTT
CASSELGVHNSPLHF
>TRBV4-1|TRBD1|-|TRBJ2-2
TGCGCCAGCAGGCACTCGACAGGGCCTGAGGGGGACACCGGGGAGCTGTTTTTT
CASRHSTGPEGDTGELFF
>TRBV19|TRBD2|-|TRBJ2-2
TGTGCCAGTAGTAACGCGGGGGGCGGGGAGCTGTTTTTT
CASSNAGGGELFF
>TRBV19|TRBD1|-|TRBJ1-5
TGTGCCAGTAGCCTCGGACAGGGGGCGCCGAGGGGACAGCCCCAGCATTTT
CASSLGQGAPRGQPQHF
>TRBV4-2|-|-|TRBJ2-1
TGTGCCAGCAGCCAAGGTAATATAGCGTGGAATGAGCAGTTCTTC
CASSQGNIAWNEQFF
>TRBV5-5|TRBD1|-|TRBJ1-4
TGTGCCAGCACCCAACAGGGGACGGGAGAAAAACTGTTTTTT
CASTQQGTGEKLFF
>TRBV2|TRBD2|-|TRBJ2-5
TGTGCCAGCAGTGAACTAGCGGAAGAGACCCAGTACTTC
CASSELAEETQYF
>TRBV13|-|-|TRBJ1-6
TGTGCCAGCAGCTTAGGGCAGGGAGGGGCCTCACCCCTCCACTTT
CASSLGQGGASPLHF
>TRBV19|TRBD2|-|TRBJ2-5
TGTGCCAGTAGTATCGCTAGCGGGGGCGGGGAGACCCAGTACTTC
CASSIASGGGETQYF
>TRBV5-1|TRBD2|-|TRBJ2-7
TGCGCCAGCAGCTCGGGGGGTATAGGGCTAGCCTACGAGCAGTACTTC
CASSSGGIGLAYEQYF
>TRBV19|TRBD1|-|TRBJ2-3
TGTGCCAGTAGCGGACAGGGTCACACAGATACGCAGTATTTT
CASSGQGHTDTQYF
>TRBV7-6|TRBD1|-|TRBJ2-7
TGTGCCAGCAGCTTATCAGGGGGCTACGAGCAGTACTTC
CASSLSGGYEQYF
>TRBV25-1|TRBD2|-|TRBJ2-1
TGTGCCAGCAGTGAATCTGGGGGGGGAAACTACAATGAGCAGTTCTTC
CASSESGGGNYNEQFF
>TRBV28|-|once|TRBJ1-5
TGTGCCAGCAGTTTATTTAGTCAGGGATTCCAGCCCCAGCATTTT
CASSLFSQGFQPQHF
>TRBV4-3|TRBD1|few|TRBJ1-2
TGCGCCAGCAGCCAGGACAGGGTGGGTGGCTACACCTTC
CASSQDRVGGYTF
>TRBV7-9|-|-|TRBJ2-7
TGTTCCAGCAGCATCGCTCGGTTCGACGAGCAGTACTTC
CSSSIARFDEQYF
>TRBV12-1|-|-|TRBJ1-5
TGTGCCAGCAGCTTAAGGGGAGGGTGCCGATATAGCAATCAGCCCCAGCATTTT
CASSLRGGCRYSNQPQHF
>TRBV5-8|TRBD2|-|TRBJ2-3
TGTGCCAGCAGCTTGGGGGTAATTAGCGGGGACCTAGCAGATACGCAGTATTTT
CASSLGVISGDLADTQYF
>TRBV9|-|-|TRBJ2-7
TGTGCCAGCGCGGTGAGGGTTGAAAGGGCCTACGAGCAGTACTTC
CASAVRVERAYEQYF
>TRBV27|TRBD1|few|TRBJ1-2
TGTGCCAGCAGTCCGCAGGACAGGGTGCATGGCTACACCTTC
CASSPQDRVHGYTF
>TRBV5-1|-|-|TRBJ2-2
TGCGCCAGCAGCTTGGCACAGGGAGACGGGGAGCTGTTTTTT
CASSLAQGDGELFF
>TRBV27|-|-|TRBJ2-7
TGTGCCAGCAGCCCTTTGGACAGAGCCTCCTACGAGCAGTACTTC
CASSPLDRASYEQYF
>TRBV28|-|few|TRBJ1-4
TGTGCCAGCAGTTTCGCAGGGGTCAATGAAAAACTGTTTTTT
CASSFAGVNEKLFF
>TRBV4-1|TRBD2|-|TRBJ2-1
TGCGCCAGCAGCCAAGGTACGGGACTAGCGGTGAACAATGAGCAGTTCTTC
CASSQGTGLAVNNEQFF
>TRBV28|-|-|TRBJ1-5
TGTGCCAGCAGTTTCGAGGGGAGGAGTCAGCCCCAGCATTTT
CASSFEGRSQPQHF
>TRBV5-5|-|few|TRBJ1-4
TGTGCCAGCAGCTTCCCCGGTAGGAGTGAAAAACTGTTTTTT
CASSFPGRSEKLFF
>TRBV5-1|TRBD1|-|TRBJ1-6
TGCGCCAGCACATTAACAGGGGATTCACCCCTCCACTTT
CASTLTGDSPLHF
>TRBV12-5|-|few|TRBJ2-2
TGTGCTAGTGGTTTGGCCCTACCTAACACCGGGGAGCTGTTTTTT
CASGLALPNTGELFF
>TRBV10-2|TRBD1|-|TRBJ1-2
TGCGCCAGCAGTGAGTCAAGATACAGGGGCTCCTACACCTTC
CASSESRYRGSYTF
>TRBV27|-|-|TRBJ1-1
TGTGCCAGCAGTAGAACAGCTTCTGAAGCTTTCTTT
CASSRTASEAFF
>TRBV27|-|-|TRBJ1-1
TGTGCCAGCAGTTTGCGAGGGTGGGACACTGAAGCTTTCTTT
CASSLRGWDTEAFF